The clone carrying this T cell receptor (beta chain) has just one count. Its antigen remains unknown. The record originates from a study of CD8+ T cells in alopecia areata. The overall study: Percent of scalp involved defined treated patients' severity scores. Study conclusions and caveats: Besides other cells, scalp samples also yield sequences of resident alphabeta T cells from normal skin. Lesional scalp, especially alopecia totalis/universalis, showed higher clonality than normal scalp.

Trimming cost V 2 bases and J 2 bases; bases outside gene matches: 11. This CDR3 is 17 amino acids long. The V gene's germline CDR1 is SGHDT and CDR2 YYEEEE. Treatment meaning: oral pan-JAK inhibitor, 5-10 mg twice daily. Isolated RNA was reverse transcribed into cDNA used as the sequencing template. Assay: immunoSEQ multiplex PCR; the TCRdb copy retains only in-frame clones and omits some. Here the sample spans 150,000 to 200,000 clones, 58% being singletons. Here the sequenced sample was CD8+ T cells sorted from blood, taken at week 24, from a patient treated with tofacitinib. The TCR sequence derives from a human donor with alopecia areata. This chain uses TRBV5-6 with TRBJ1-2, with 8 bases matching TRBD1. In DNA form, the CDR3 reads TGTGCCAGCAGCTTTGGGCTTCGACAGGGGTCCAACTATGGCTACACCTTC. Its protein is CASSFGLRQGSNYGYTF.